These 15 T cell receptor beta chains share one sample of origin, sequenced in a study of PD-1 blockade in mismatch repair-deficient tumors. The data were produced by immunoSEQ multiplex PCR, yet TCRdb's version contains in-frame clones alone and is incomplete. The sample yields more than 90,000 clones, roughly 80% seen once. The sample here was peripheral blood, taken 60 to 65 weeks after starting pembrolizumab. The receptor set was obtained from an adult with mismatch repair-deficient cancer.

The V and J genes are TRBV4-3 and TRBJ2-1; 8 bases are shared with TRBD2. CDR1 is LGHNA, CDR2 YSLEER, per germline. V was clipped by 0 bases and J by 7 bases; unmatched bases: 11. The length of the CDR3 is 17 residues. CDR3 nucleotides: TGCGCCAGCAGCCAAGATCGGCCCGGGAGGGCCCTTAATGAGCAGTTCTTC. It specifies CASSQDRPGRALNEQFF.

V gene TRBV19 combines with J gene TRBJ1-2; a possible D gene is TRBD1 (5 bases). Trimming removed 3 bases from V and 0 bases from J, with 20 bases in between. Germline CDR1 and CDR2: LNHDA and SQIVND (reference sequence). CDR3 length: 18 residues. DNA for the CDR3: TGTGCCAGTAGTATTCCCATCCGCATGGGGACGACTAACTATGGCTACACCTTC. Its translation: CASSIPIRMGTTNYGYTF. Full variable domain (remainder filled in from reference TRBV19 and TRBJ1-2): DGGITQSPKYLFRKEGQNVTLSCEQNLNHDAMYWYRQDPGQGLRLIYYSQIVNDFQKGDIAEGYSVSREKKESFPLTVTSAQKNPTAFYLCASSIPIRMGTTNYGYTFGSGTRLTVV.

As for this clone: An end of the junction does not agree with germline; a read error may underlie this. This rearrangement joins TRBV4-2 to TRBJ2-1; 7 bases match TRBD2. CDR3 size: 16 residues. In germline, CDR1 is LGHNA, CDR2 YNFKEQ. CDR3 loop: CASSLRLAVSYNEQFF. In DNA form, the CDR3 reads TGTGCTAGCAGCCTCCGACTAGCCGTTTCCTACAATGAGCAGTTCTTC.

The chain couples TRBV2 to TRBJ2-7; 11 bases line up with TRBD1. V shed 6 bases, J shed 7 bases, and the junction held 11 bases outside the gene matches. The CDR3 is made up of 15 amino acids. The germline V gene has CDR1 SNHLY and CDR2 FYNNEI. CDR3 residues: CASRGRTGGAEEQYF. The DNA for the CDR3 is TGTGCCAGCAGGGGGAGGACAGGGGGCGCGGAAGAGCAGTACTTC.

This clone has just a few counts. The CDR3 region is CATSRDGGRTTGELFF. For the CDR3, the DNA is TGTGCCACCAGCAGAGACGGCGGGAGAACCACCGGGGAGCTGTTTTTT. This chain uses TRBV15 with TRBJ2-2; TRBD2 matches at 7 bases. V gave up 0 bases and J gave up 4 bases; unmatched junction bases: 5. Germline V CDR1 and CDR2: LNHNV, YYDKDF (reference sequence). This CDR3 is 16 amino acids long.

In this sample, this clone turned up a few times. The V and J genes are TRBV30 and TRBJ2-7, with D maybe TRBD2 (5 bases). Trimming took 1 base from V and 4 from J, leaving 11 bases between them. The CDR3 runs to 13 residues. CDR1 is GTSNPN and CDR2 is SVGIG in the germline V gene (reference sequence). In nucleotides, the CDR3 is TGTGCCTGGAGTGGAGGACTGCTGTACGAGCAGTACTTC. Protein sequence: CAWSGGLLYEQYF.

This sequence joins TRBV18 and TRBJ1-5; D unresolved. The CDR3 covers 14 residues. The germline CDR1 and CDR2 sequences are KGHSH and LQKENI. Trimming removed 5 bases at V and 2 bases at J, with 10 bases between. Written as DNA, the CDR3 is TGTGCCAGCTCAGATAGCGCTGGCAATCAGCCCCAGCATTTT. Translated: CASSDSAGNQPQHF.

This clone appeared a few times. The chain uses TRBV19 and TRBJ1-5; D unclear. Looked up from germline, CDR1 is LNHDA and CDR2 is SQIVND (reference sequence). The V end lost 5 bases, the J end lost 3 bases, and 14 bases lay between the germline ends. This CDR3 comprises 15 residues. The CDR3: CASSPNPSLNQPQHF. The CDR3, as DNA: TGTGCCAGTAGTCCCAACCCCAGCCTCAATCAGCCCCAGCATTTT.

This chain connects TRBV10-2 to TRBJ2-2; either TRBD1 or TRBD2 may supply D (5 bases each). Trimming took off 7 bases at V and 2 bases at J, with 14 bases between the two ends. This CDR3 is 15 amino acids long. Germline CDR1 reads WSHSY; CDR2 reads SAAADI. DNA of the CDR3: TGCGCCAGCAATGAAGAGGGACGCAACACCGGGGAGCTGTTTTTT. It codes for CASNEEGRNTGELFF.

The chain employs TRBV7-9 and TRBJ1-2; 7 bases match TRBD1. Germline V gene lookup returns CDR1 SEHNR and CDR2 FQNEAQ (reference sequence). The CDR3 sequence is 14 residues long. Unmatched junction bases numbered 7, after V lost 4 bases and J lost 5 bases. CDR3 sequence reads: CASSSSKGAYGYTF. The CDR3 nucleotides are TGTGCCAGCAGCTCGTCGAAGGGGGCTTATGGCTACACCTTC.

The chain recombines TRBV6-6 with TRBJ1-1; 8 bases are shared with TRBD1. Germline trimming cut 6 bases from V and 5 bases from J; bases unmatched to any gene: 5. CDR3 length: 13 residues. Germline V gene data show CDR1 as MNHNY and CDR2 as SVGAGI (reference sequence). The CDR3 bases are TGTGCCAGCAGACAACAGGGGGGAACTGAAGCTTTCTTT. This translates into CASRQQGGTEAFF.

V is TRBV5-6 and J is TRBJ2-3; D might be TRBD2 (6 bases). The CDR3 runs to 16 residues. Looked up from germline, CDR1 is SGHDT and CDR2 is YYEEEE. The ends were cut back, 6 bases at V and 2 bases at J, with 19 bases in the middle. CDR3 DNA sequence: TGTGCCAGCACCCCCGCCTTGACTAGGTCCACAGATACGCAGTATTTT. Its protein product is CASTPALTRSTDTQYF. Full variable domain (outside the CDR3, taken from reference TRBV5-6 and TRBJ2-3): DAGVTQSPTHLIKTRGQQVTLRCSPKSGHDTVSWYQQALGQGPQFIFQYYEEEERQRGNFPDRFSGHQFPNYSSELNVNALLLGDSALYLCASTPALTRSTDTQYFGPGTRLTVL.

This chain joins TRBV4-2 and TRBJ1-4; TRBD1 matches 8 bases. Unmatched junction bases numbered 8, after V lost 0 bases and J lost 8 bases. The CDR3 contains 16 residues. CDR1 and CDR2 from the germline V gene are LGHNA and YNFKEQ. The DNA of the CDR3 is TGTGCCAGCAGCCAAGAGCGGACAGGGCCCAGCGAAAAACTGTTTTTT. It yields the protein CASSQERTGPSEKLFF.

This rearrangement joins TRBV27 to TRBJ1-2; D gene ambiguous. The ends were cut back, 3 bases at V and 5 bases at J, with 13 bases in the middle. The CDR3 loop spans 14 amino acids. From germline, CDR1 is MNHEY and CDR2 SMNVEV (reference sequence). The CDR3 is CASSFKPAIYGYTF. In nucleotides, the CDR3 is TGTGCCAGCAGTTTCAAACCAGCCATTTATGGCTACACCTTC.

V is TRBV9 and J is TRBJ2-3; D not resolved. Germline CDR1 is SGDLS and CDR2 is YYNGEE. Trimming took 0 bases from V and 2 from J, leaving 13 bases between them. There are 16 residues in the CDR3. DNA for the CDR3: TGTGCCAGCAGCGTAGGTGTCAGCGAAATCACAGATACGCAGTATTTT. Encoded protein: CASSVGVSEITDTQYF.